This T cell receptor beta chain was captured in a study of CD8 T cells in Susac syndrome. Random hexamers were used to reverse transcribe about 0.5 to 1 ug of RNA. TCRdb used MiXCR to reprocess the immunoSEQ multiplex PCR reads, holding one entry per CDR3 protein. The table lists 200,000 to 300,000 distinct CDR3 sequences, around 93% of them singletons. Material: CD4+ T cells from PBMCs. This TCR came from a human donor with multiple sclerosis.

The CDR3 DNA follows: TGTGCCACCAGCAGAGATTATTGGGGAGATCAGCCCCAGCATTTT. This sequence encodes CATSRDYWGDQPQHF. The chain is built from TRBV15 and TRBJ1-5; no clear D gene. The V gene lost 0 bases and the J gene lost 5 bases, with 11 bases spanning the gap. The length of the CDR3 is 15 residues. From germline, CDR1 is LNHNV and CDR2 YYDKDF (reference sequence).